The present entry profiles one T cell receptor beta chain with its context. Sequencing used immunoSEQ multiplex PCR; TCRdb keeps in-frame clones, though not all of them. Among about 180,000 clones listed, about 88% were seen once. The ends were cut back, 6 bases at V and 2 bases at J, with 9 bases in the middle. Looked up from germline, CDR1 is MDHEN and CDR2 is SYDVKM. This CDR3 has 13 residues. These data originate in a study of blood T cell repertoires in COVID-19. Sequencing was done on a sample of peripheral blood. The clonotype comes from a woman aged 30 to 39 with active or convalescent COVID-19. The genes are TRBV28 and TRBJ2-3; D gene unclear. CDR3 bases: TGTGCCAGCAGCAACTACCTCACAGATACGCAGTATTTT. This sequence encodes CASSNYLTDTQYF.